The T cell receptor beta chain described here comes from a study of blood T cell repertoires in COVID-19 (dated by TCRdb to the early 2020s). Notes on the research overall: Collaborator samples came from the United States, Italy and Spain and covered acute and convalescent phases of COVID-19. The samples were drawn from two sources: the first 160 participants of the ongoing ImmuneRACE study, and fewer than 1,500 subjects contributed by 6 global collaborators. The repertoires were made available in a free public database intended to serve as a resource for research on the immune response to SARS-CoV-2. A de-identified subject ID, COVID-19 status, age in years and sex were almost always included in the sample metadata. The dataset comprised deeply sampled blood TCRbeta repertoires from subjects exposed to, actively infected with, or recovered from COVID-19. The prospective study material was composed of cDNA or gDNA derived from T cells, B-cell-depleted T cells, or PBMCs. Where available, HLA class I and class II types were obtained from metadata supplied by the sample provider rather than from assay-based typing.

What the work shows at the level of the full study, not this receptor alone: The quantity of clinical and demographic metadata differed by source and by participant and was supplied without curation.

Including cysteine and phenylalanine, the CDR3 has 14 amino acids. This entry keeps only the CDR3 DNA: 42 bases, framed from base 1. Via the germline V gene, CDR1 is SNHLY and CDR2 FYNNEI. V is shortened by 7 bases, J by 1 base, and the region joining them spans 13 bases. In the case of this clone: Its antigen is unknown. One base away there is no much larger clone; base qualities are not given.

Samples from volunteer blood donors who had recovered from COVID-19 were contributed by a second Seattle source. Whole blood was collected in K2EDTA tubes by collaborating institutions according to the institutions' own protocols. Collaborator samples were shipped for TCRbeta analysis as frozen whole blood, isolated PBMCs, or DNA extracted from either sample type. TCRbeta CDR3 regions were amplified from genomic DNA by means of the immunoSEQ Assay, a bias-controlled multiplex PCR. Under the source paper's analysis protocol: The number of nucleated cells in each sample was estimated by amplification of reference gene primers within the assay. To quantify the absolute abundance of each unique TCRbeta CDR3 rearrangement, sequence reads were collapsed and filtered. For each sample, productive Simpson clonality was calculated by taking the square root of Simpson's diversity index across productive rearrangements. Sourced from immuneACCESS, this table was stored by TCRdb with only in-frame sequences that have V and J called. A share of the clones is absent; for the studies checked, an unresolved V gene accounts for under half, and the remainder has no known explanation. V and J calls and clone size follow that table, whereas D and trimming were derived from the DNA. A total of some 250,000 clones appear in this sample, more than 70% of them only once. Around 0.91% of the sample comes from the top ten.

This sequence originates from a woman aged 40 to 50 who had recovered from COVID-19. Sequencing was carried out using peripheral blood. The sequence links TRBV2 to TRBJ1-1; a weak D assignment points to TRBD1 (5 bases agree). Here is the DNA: TGTGCCAGCAATGCGGGGCAGAGGAACACTGAAGCTTTCTTT. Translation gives CASNAGQRNTEAFF.